The next 2 T cell receptor beta chains were all read from a single sample in a study of blood T cell repertoires in COVID-19. Profiled with immunoSEQ multiplex PCR; TCRdb holds only in-frame clones, not every one. The sample shows around 190,000 clones, roughly 82% of them seen only once. Sequencing input: peripheral blood. Source of these receptors: a human donor in a cohort sampled during active COVID-19.

This chain links TRBV19 with TRBJ2-7; D is ambiguous. V was cut by 9 bases and J by 3 bases, with 6 bases left in between. The CDR3 is 10 amino acids. Germline V gene sequence: CDR1 LNHDA, CDR2 SQIVND (reference sequence). CDR3 nucleotide sequence: TGTGCCAGCGGAGACTACGAGCAGTACTTC. It is translated as CASGDYEQYF.

This sequence joins TRBV3-1 (or the pseudogene TRBV3-2) and TRBJ2-1; 8 nucleotides align to TRBD2. CDR1 and CDR2 (germline): LGHDT, YNNKEL (reference sequence). This CDR3 region has 16 residues. V dropped 7 bases and J dropped 4; count of bases not matched to a gene: 12. The CDR3 spells CASILCIAGCYNEQFF. CDR3 DNA sequence: TGTGCCAGCATACTTTGCATAGCGGGATGTTACAATGAGCAGTTCTTC.